This entry lists 29 T cell receptor beta chains sequenced from one sample in a study of regulatory T cells in long-lasting Graves disease. Arm-PCR of CDR3 regions with iRepertoire HTBI primers generated TCR beta libraries. Using its own MiXCR run on the multiplex PCR reads, TCRdb lists one record per CDR3 protein. This table has 300,000 to 400,000 distinct CDR3 sequences, 15% to 18% appearing once. This sample's time point: newly diagnosed GD, antithyroid drugs for less than 3 months. Generation of the TCR library employed RNA extracted from PBMCs. The material was peripheral blood mononuclear cells (PBMCs), obtained at new diagnosis, from a patient treated with antithyroid drugs. These receptors came from a female donor with Graves disease.

This clonotype was counted ten times or more. The V and J genes are TRBV3-1 and TRBJ1-1; no reliable D call. Trimming stripped 3 bases from V and 0 bases from J, with 8 bases between. Germline loops: CDR1 LGHDT, CDR2 YNNKEL (reference sequence). There are 14 residues in the CDR3. The CDR3 sequence: CASSQGILNTEAFF. Here the CDR3 DNA reads TGTGCCAGCAGCCAGGGTATCCTGAACACTGAAGCTTTCTTT.

The table lists this clonotype with many counts. The J gene is TRBJ2-1, the V gene TRBV29-1, with D possibly being TRBD1 (6 bases). The CDR3 covers 17 residues. Per germline, CDR1 SQVTM and CDR2 ANQGSEA. V was shortened by 0 bases and J by 9 bases, with 24 bases between the two germline ends. The CDR3 is CSVEDLVRGVVEGEQFF. CDR3 sequence (DNA): TGCAGCGTTGAAGATCTCGTCAGGGGCGTCGTCGAAGGTGAGCAGTTCTTC.

The J gene is TRBJ2-4, the V gene TRBV12-3 or TRBV12-4; D is uncertain. V lost 5 bases and J lost 0, with 8 bases in between. The CDR3 runs 14 residues. CDR3 residues: CASSPPSAKNIQYF. The CDR3, as DNA: TGTGCCAGCAGTCCCCCTTCAGCCAAAAACATTCAGTACTTC.

A few counts support this clonotype. Given a much more abundant clone one base away, this may be a read error. The V call is TRBV2, the J call TRBJ1-5, with D possibly matching TRBD1 (5 bases). Trimming pared 1 base from V and 1 base from J, leaving 5 bases between. Germline-derived CDR1 and CDR2 are SNHLY and FYNNEI. The CDR3 runs 14 residues. In nucleotides, the CDR3 is TGTGCCAGCAGTGAAGGACAGAGCAATCAGCCCCAGCATTTT. This codes for CASSEGQSNQPQHF.

At least ten counts were recorded for this clonotype. The rearrangement uses TRBV10-3 and TRBJ2-2, with 7 bases matching TRBD1. This CDR3 spans 14 amino acids. The V gene's germline CDR1 is ENHRY and CDR2 SYGVKD. The J segment lost 2 bases and the V segment lost 11 bases, leaving 8 bases of the junction unmatched. Written as DNA, the CDR3 is TGTGCCGCCAGGGGGACGGTTAACACCGGGGAGCTGTTTTTT. It encodes CAARGTVNTGELFF.

For this clonotype: This may be a read error: a much more frequent sequence differs by one nucleotide. The chain couples TRBV12-3 or TRBV12-4 to TRBJ2-5; 11 bases line up with TRBD2. This CDR3 spans 14 amino acids. The trim removed 5 bases at V and 1 base at J, leaving 0 bases unmatched. CDR3 sequence: CASSGTSGQETQYF. Here the CDR3 DNA reads TGTGCCAGCAGTGGGACTAGCGGCCAAGAGACCCAGTACTTC.

This chain links TRBV27 with TRBJ1-2; D unresolved. CDR3 size: 13 residues. Germline V lookup: CDR1 MNHEY, CDR2 SMNVEV (reference sequence). The V and J ends lost 1 base and 7 bases respectively, with 10 bases between them. Here the CDR3 DNA reads TGTGCCAGCAGTTTATTGGGAGGGAGTGGCTACACCTTC. Translating gives CASSLLGGSGYTF.

This clonotype came up many times. The V call is TRBV11-2, the J call TRBJ2-1; 8 bases fit TRBD2. V was pared by 0 bases and J by 8 bases, with 6 bases of the junction left unmatched. CDR3 length: 15 amino acids. Germline CDR1 and CDR2: SGHAT and FQNNGV. The CDR3 loop reads CASSLEAGGLYEQFF. The CDR3 nucleotides read TGTGCCAGCAGCTTAGAGGCGGGGGGTTTGTATGAGCAGTTCTTC.

V gene TRBV2 combines with J gene TRBJ2-1, with 8 bases fitting TRBD1. V trimming: 5 bases; J trimming: 6 bases; junction bases outside the gene matches: 15. Germline values: CDR1 SNHLY, CDR2 FYNNEI. The CDR3 runs 17 residues. The CDR3 nucleotides are TGTGCCAGCAGTAATCTCCGCGGGACAGGAGGAATCAATGAGCAGTTCTTC. Translation: CASSNLRGTGGINEQFF.

This clonotype was observed a few times. The J gene is TRBJ2-3, the V gene TRBV25-1; TRBD2 is a possible D gene (6 bases). The V end was cut by 4 bases, the J end by 3 bases, with 17 bases between. Germline lookup yields CDR1 MGHDK and CDR2 SYGVNS. The CDR3 consists of 16 residues. This chain's CDR3 is CASSVGGIVGTDTQYF. CDR3 in DNA: TGTGCCAGCAGTGTAGGAGGGATCGTAGGGACAGATACGCAGTATTTT.

This clonotype turned up a few times. Relative to the germline gene, one junction end is altered; a read error may explain this. The J gene is TRBJ2-1, the V gene TRBV29-1; maybe TRBD2 (6 bases). This CDR3 has 14 residues. CDR1 is SQVTM, CDR2 ANQGSEA, per germline. DNA of the CDR3: TGCAGCGTTGAAGATCGGCGGGGTTACAATGGGCAGTTCTTC. Residues: CSVEDRRGYNGQFF.

This clonotype has more than one count but fewer than ten. This chain links TRBV19 with TRBJ1-4, with unresolved D. The CDR3 sequence is 13 residues long. V dropped 6 bases and J dropped 6 bases, with 11 bases sitting between them. Germline V CDR1 and CDR2: LNHDA, SQIVND (reference sequence). The CDR3: CASSYVQDEKLFF. In DNA form, the CDR3 reads TGTGCCAGTAGCTACGTTCAAGATGAAAAACTGTTTTTT.

This clonotype was seen a handful of times. The rearrangement joins TRBV7-9 to TRBJ2-1; TRBD1 is a possible D gene (6 bases). Per germline, CDR1 SEHNR and CDR2 FQNEAQ (reference sequence). The CDR3 spans 14 residues. The V end lost 1 base, the J end lost 7 bases, and 11 bases lay between the germline ends. This chain's CDR3 is CASSLGETGNEQFF. CDR3 coding DNA: TGTGCCAGCAGCTTAGGGGAGACAGGAAATGAGCAGTTCTTC.

The chain joins TRBV30 to TRBJ1-2; D is unclear. This CDR3 contains 13 residues. Germline loops: CDR1 GTSNPN, CDR2 SVGIG (reference sequence). Trimming removed 3 bases from V and 4 bases from J, with 12 bases in between. CDR3: CAWRIGPSYGYTF. The CDR3 region has the DNA TGTGCCTGGAGAATCGGCCCTTCCTATGGCTACACCTTC.

Remarks on this clonotype: Given the absence of the conserved phenylalanine or tryptophan at the CDR3 end, a read error is likely. The rearrangement links TRBV2 to TRBJ1-1; 10 nucleotides match TRBD1. CDR3 size: 13 residues. Trimming at V came to 11 bases and at J to 7 bases, leaving 10 bases not matched to a gene. The germline CDR1 and CDR2 sequences are SNHLY and FYNNEI. The CDR3 sequence: CAGETGGLSEAFL. For the CDR3, the DNA is TGTGCCGGAGAGACAGGGGGCCTCAGTGAAGCTTTCCTT.

This clonotype was observed many times. The rearrangement uses TRBV7-2 and TRBJ2-5; D possibly corresponds to TRBD2 (8 bases). This CDR3 region has 15 residues. CDR1 SGHTA and CDR2 FQGNSA come from the germline V gene. The ends were cut back, 4 bases at V and 5 bases at J, with 17 bases in the middle. Here the CDR3 reads CASSSTRGGQETQYF. In DNA form, the CDR3 reads TGTGCCAGCAGCTCGACTCGGGGGGGACAGGAGACCCAGTACTTC.

Only one count was recorded for this clonotype. It may be a read error: a sequence one base away is much more abundant. V gene TRBV28 combines with J gene TRBJ2-5, with D perhaps matching TRBD1 or TRBD2 (5 bases each). Trimming cost V 4 bases and J 1 base, with 10 bases left between them. Looked up from germline, CDR1 is MDHEN and CDR2 is SYDVKM. CDR3 size: 14 residues. This CDR3 is CASSSGTSQETQYF. CDR3 coding DNA: TGTGCCAGCAGTTCTGGGACGAGCCAAGAGACCCAGTACTTC.

This clonotype was recorded many times. The V gene is TRBV7-2, the J gene TRBJ2-5, with 10 bases aligning to TRBD1. The CDR3 is 16 residues long. Germline V gene lookup returns CDR1 SGHTA and CDR2 FQGNSA. The ends lost 1 base at V and 4 bases at J; junction bases unmatched: 6. The CDR3: CASSLGRTGGRETQYF. The CDR3 DNA follows: TGTGCCAGCAGCTTAGGCAGGACAGGGGGAAGAGAGACCCAGTACTTC.

This clonotype was seen only once. The chain uses TRBV12-3 or TRBV12-4 and TRBJ1-4; 9 bases fit TRBD1. The J segment lost 6 bases and the V segment lost 2 bases, leaving 4 bases of the junction unmatched. CDR3 length equals 15 residues. The CDR3 spells CASSLPGQGDEKLFF. The CDR3 region has the DNA TGTGCCAGCAGTTTACCGGGACAGGGAGATGAAAAACTGTTTTTT.

The sample holds many counts of this clonotype. V usage is TRBV20-1 and J usage is TRBJ1-5; D unresolved. CDR3 size: 14 residues. Germline CDR1 DFQATT, CDR2 SNEGSKA (reference sequence). Trimming stripped 1 base from V and 4 bases from J, with 11 bases between. CDR3 region: CSARAVAGNQPQHF. CDR3 sequence (DNA): TGCAGTGCTAGAGCGGTAGCAGGTAATCAGCCCCAGCATTTT.

About this clonotype itself: A much larger clonotype is one base distant, so this may be a read error. CDR3 DNA: TGTGTCAGCAGCGAAACCCCAGGGGGCTACGAGCAGTACTTC. Its translation is CVSSETPGGYEQYF. This rearrangement joins TRBV7-2 to TRBJ2-7, with TRBD1 matching over 7 bases. There are 14 residues in the CDR3. Per germline, CDR1 SGHTA and CDR2 FQGNSA.

The chain combines TRBV3-1 with TRBJ2-2; perhaps TRBD2 as D (5 bases). There are 14 residues in the CDR3. Trimming cost V 1 base and J 9 bases, with 12 bases left between them. Germline V gene sequence: CDR1 LGHDT, CDR2 YNNKEL (reference sequence). The CDR3 region has the DNA TGTGCCAGCAGCCAAGCTCTAGCTGGATGGGAGCTGTTTTTT. Translated, it gives CASSQALAGWELFF. The complete variable domain, with remaining parts taken from reference TRBV3-1 and TRBJ2-2, reads DTAVSQTPKYLVTQMGNDKSIKCEQNLGHDTMYWYKQDSKKFLKIMFSYNNKELIINETVPNRFSPKSPDKAHLNLHINSLELGDSAVYFCASSQALAGWELFFGEGSRLTVL.

This clonotype was counted only a few times. This chain connects TRBV3-1 to TRBJ2-5; no firm D call. The CDR3 consists of 14 residues. The V end lost 0 bases, the J end lost 1 base, and 6 bases lay between the germline ends. Looked up from germline, CDR1 is LGHDT and CDR2 is YNNKEL (reference sequence). The CDR3 here is CASSQDPSQETQYF. Here the CDR3 DNA reads TGTGCCAGCAGCCAAGATCCCAGCCAAGAGACCCAGTACTTC.

This clonotype was counted a few times. The CDR3 DNA follows: TGTGCCAGCAGCGTAGATTCAGTACTCTATGGCTACACCTTC. It specifies CASSVDSVLYGYTF. The V and J genes are TRBV9 and TRBJ1-2, with unresolved D. Trimming pared 0 bases from V and 4 bases from J, leaving 10 bases between. CDR3 length equals 14 residues. CDR1 is SGDLS, CDR2 YYNGEE, per germline.

This clonotype was detected many times. The rearrangement joins TRBV20-1 to TRBJ2-3; 7 bases line up with TRBD2. J gave up 6 bases and V 6 bases, and 12 bases lay outside the gene matches. The germline CDR1 and CDR2 sequences are DFQATT and SNEGSKA (reference sequence). This CDR3 contains 14 residues. The CDR3 spells CSAKLADVWDTQYF. CDR3 DNA: TGCAGTGCAAAGCTAGCGGACGTGTGGGATACGCAGTATTTT.

This clonotype came up many times. The chain recombines TRBV3-1 with TRBJ2-2; a possible D gene is TRBD2 (5 bases). V was cut by 5 bases and J by 4 bases, with 11 bases left in between. The CDR3 length is 14 residues. Germline CDR1 and CDR2: LGHDT and YNNKEL (reference sequence). CDR3 residues: CASSKSEGTGELFF. The DNA of the CDR3 is TGTGCCAGCAGCAAGAGTGAGGGCACCGGGGAGCTGTTTTTT.

The table lists this clonotype with many counts. The CDR3 DNA is TGCAGTCAGACACTGAACACCGGGGAGCTGTTTTTT. Amino acids: CSQTLNTGELFF. The rearrangement uses TRBV20-1 and TRBJ2-2; D gene unclear. Trimming took 8 bases from V and 1 from J, leaving 8 bases between them. Germline-derived CDR1 and CDR2 are DFQATT and SNEGSKA (reference sequence). The CDR3 covers 12 residues.

Ten or more counts support this clonotype. The chain combines TRBV7-2 with TRBJ2-1, with 10 bases matching TRBD2. CDR3 length: 15 residues. V shed 1 base and J 11 bases; nucleotides not matched to a gene: 8. Germline V CDR1 and CDR2: SGHTA, FQGNSA. The CDR3 is CASSLESSGSLQQFF. The CDR3 bases are TGTGCCAGCAGCTTAGAGTCTAGCGGGAGTCTACAGCAGTTCTTC.

This chain joins TRBV20-1 and TRBJ2-1; no reliable D call. Trimming left V 7 bases short and J 10 bases short, with 14 bases between. CDR3 size: 11 residues. The germline V gene has CDR1 DFQATT and CDR2 SNEGSKA (reference sequence). CDR3 sequence: CSVHMGGEQFF. CDR3 sequence (DNA): TGCAGTGTTCATATGGGTGGCGAGCAGTTCTTC.